What follows describes a single TCR beta chain. The data were obtained in a study of OX40 agonist ivuxolimab in advanced cancers. Study context: Mean age approximately 66 years, range about 23 to 79; about 81% male. Partial responses were achieved by three patients, one with hepatocellular carcinoma and two with cutaneous melanoma.

The V and J ends lost 4 bases and 0 bases respectively, with 10 bases between them. The CDR3 has 14 residues. Looked up from germline, CDR1 is SGHTA and CDR2 is FQGNSA. Data came from immunoSEQ multiplex PCR; TCRdb stores just in-frame clones and leaves some out. The data contain some 90,000 clones, about 93% of them singletons. This specimen was CD4+ or CD8+ T cells sorted from blood, taken in a trial of the OX40 agonist ivuxolimab. This TCR derives from an adult with an advanced solid tumor such as melanoma, head and neck, liver or kidney cancer. The chain has TRBV7-2 and TRBJ2-7; D ambiguous. The DNA for the CDR3 is TGTGCCAGCAGCTATTCATTAAGCTCCTACGAGCAGTACTTC. Its translation is CASSYSLSSYEQYF. The full variable domain, with the rest looked up from reference TRBV7-2 and TRBJ2-7, is GAGVSQSPSNKVTEKGKDVELRCDPISGHTALYWYRQSLGQGLEFLIYFQGNSAPDKSGLPSDRFSAERTGGSVSTLTIQRTQQEDSAVYLCASSYSLSSYEQYFGPGTRLTVT.